Below, 20 T cell receptor beta chains from the same sample are listed, as sequenced in a study. TCRdb recomputed calls from the 5' RACE reads with MiXCR, one row per CDR3 protein. The profile shows tens of thousands of distinct CDR3 sequences, approximately 17% of them singletons. Sequenced material: naive CD4+ T cells sorted from a lymph node. This sample's subset: naive CD4+ T cells, CD4+CD45RA+CD25-. Receptor source: a female donor with breast cancer.

Sample share makes this clonotype medium-sized. This sequence joins TRBV6-6 and TRBJ1-5, with D possibly matching TRBD1 (5 bases). V dropped 5 bases and J dropped 5 bases, with 10 bases sitting between them. The CDR3 has 13 amino acids. Germline V gene sequence: CDR1 MNHNY, CDR2 SVGAGI (reference sequence). The CDR3 protein is CASSAGRHQPQHF. The DNA for the CDR3 is TGTGCCAGCAGTGCAGGGAGACATCAGCCCCAGCATTTT.

This clonotype has just a few counts. The chain is built from TRBV12-3 or TRBV12-4 and TRBJ1-5; TRBD1 matches at 8 bases. CDR3 size: 15 residues. J gave up 5 bases and V 6 bases, and 9 bases lay outside the gene matches. CDR3 amino acids: CASRSEQGGDQPQHF. CDR3 in DNA: TGTGCCAGCAGATCCGAACAGGGGGGTGATCAGCCCCAGCATTTT.

In its sample, this clonotype was seen a few times. The chain carries TRBV28 and TRBJ2-1, with D possibly matching TRBD2 (6 bases). V lost 7 bases, J lost 8 bases, and 27 bases lay in between. Germline assignment: CDR1 MDHEN and CDR2 SYDVKM. The CDR3 length is 17 residues. In DNA, the CDR3 is TGTGCCAGCATAGCCCCCAGCGGGCCTAGGAAATTCGATGAGCAGTTCTTC. Its protein is CASIAPSGPRKFDEQFF.

CDR3 coding DNA: TGTGCCAGCAACGGTCTAGCGGGTTTTGGCGCCGGGGAGCTGTTTTTT. It specifies CASNGLAGFGAGELFF. The chain couples TRBV6-1 to TRBJ2-2, with 8 bases that match TRBD2. CDR3 size: 16 residues. Losses at the gene ends were 7 bases for V and 6 bases for J; bases not matched to a gene: 13. The germline V gene has CDR1 MNHNS and CDR2 SASEGT.

Points on this clonotype: One end of the junction is discordant with germline, which a read error may explain. The genes are TRBV20-1 and TRBJ2-7; TRBD2 aligns across 10 bases. The CDR3 contains 15 residues. The germline CDR1 and CDR2 sequences are DFQATT and SNEGSKA (reference sequence). The CDR3 DNA is TGCAGTGCTAGTGCTAGCGGGAGTACATCCTCCGAGCAGTACTTC. Amino acid sequence: CSASASGSTSSEQYF.

The rearrangement links TRBV5-1 to TRBJ1-2, with a possible D match to TRBD1 (5 bases). This CDR3 comprises 12 residues. CDR1 and CDR2 (germline): SGHRS, YFSETQ. Trimming took off 4 bases at V and 2 bases at J, with 6 bases between the two ends. In DNA form, the CDR3 reads TGCGCCAGCAGCGGGGGGAACTATGGCTACACCTTC. Translating gives CASSGGNYGYTF.

The chain is built from TRBV6-5 and TRBJ2-1, with D possibly TRBD1 on 5 matching bases. V was clipped by 7 bases and J by 8 bases, with 15 bases between them. This CDR3 has 13 amino acids. Germline loops: CDR1 MNHEY, CDR2 SVGAGI. For the CDR3, the DNA is TGTGCCAGCACCTCTCCTCAGGGCCATGAGCAGTTCTTC. This codes for CASTSPQGHEQFF.

This chain connects TRBV20-1 to TRBJ1-2; no firm D call. V was trimmed by 0 bases and J by 5 bases, leaving 7 bases between them. CDR1 DFQATT and CDR2 SNEGSKA come from the germline V gene (reference sequence). CDR3 size: 12 residues. The CDR3 region has the DNA TGCAGTGCTAGAGATGAGGCTTATGGCTACACCTTC. Protein product: CSARDEAYGYTF.

The chain employs TRBV5-1 and TRBJ2-3, with D possibly matching TRBD2 (6 bases). V was shortened by 4 bases and J by 3 bases, with 12 bases between the two germline ends. The germline gives CDR1 SGHRS, CDR2 YFSETQ. The CDR3 is 14 residues long. The CDR3 region has the DNA TGCGCCAGCAGCCCGCCGGGAGCGACAGATACGCAGTATTTT. It encodes CASSPPGATDTQYF. The full variable domain, rest sourced from reference TRBV5-1 and TRBJ2-3, is KAGVTQTPRYLIKTRGQQVTLSCSPISGHRSVSWYQQTPGQGLQFLFEYFSETQRNKGNFPGRFSGRQFSNSRSEMNVSTLELGDSALYLCASSPPGATDTQYFGPGTRLTVL.

This clonotype was found many times. The chain combines TRBV28 with TRBJ2-7, with D tentatively TRBD2 (6 bases). Deletions cut 5 bases from V and 6 bases from J, with 11 bases between. From germline, CDR1 is MDHEN and CDR2 SYDVKM. The CDR3 consists of 12 residues. CDR3 region: CASSLGRFEQYF. The CDR3 DNA is TGTGCCAGCAGTCTCGGGAGATTCGAGCAGTACTTC.

There are a few counts of this clonotype. The CDR3 DNA reads TGTGCCAGCAGCTTCTCCCAGGATGGGGAGACCCAGTACTTC. This sequence encodes CASSFSQDGETQYF. V is TRBV7-9 and J is TRBJ2-5; D unclear. The CDR3 extends over 14 amino acids. Germline V lookup: CDR1 SEHNR, CDR2 FQNEAQ (reference sequence). Trimming shortened V by 3 bases and J by 5 bases, and 13 bases separated the two germline ends.

The chain employs TRBV6-6 and TRBJ1-2, with D possibly TRBD1 on 5 matching bases. The V end lost 2 bases, the J end lost 4 bases, and 8 bases lay between the germline ends. The CDR3 is 13 residues long. The V gene's germline CDR1 is MNHNY and CDR2 SVGAGI (reference sequence). The DNA of the CDR3 is TGTGCCAGCAGTTACGACAGAATCTATGGCTACACCTTC. Protein product: CASSYDRIYGYTF.

This clonotype came up many times. The chain combines TRBV20-1 with TRBJ1-2; D possibly corresponds to TRBD1 (6 bases). This CDR3 spans 13 amino acids. Germline V gene lookup returns CDR1 DFQATT and CDR2 SNEGSKA (reference sequence). V was shortened by 5 bases and J by 4 bases, with 14 bases between the two germline ends. CDR3 nucleotide sequence: TGCAGTGCTCGAAGAGGGGGTGGCTATGGCTACACCTTC. Encoded protein: CSARRGGGYGYTF.

This clonotype was counted a few times. CDR3: CATSDYGQGYGYTF. CDR3 DNA sequence: TGTGCCACCAGTGATTACGGACAGGGATATGGCTACACCTTC. The V call is TRBV24-1, the J call TRBJ1-2; 8 nucleotides agree with TRBD1. The trim removed 2 bases at V and 5 bases at J, leaving 3 bases unmatched. This CDR3 is 14 amino acids long. CDR1 KGHDR and CDR2 SFDVKD come from the germline V gene.

This chain links TRBV20-1 with TRBJ2-3; 7 positions match TRBD1. The V and J ends lost 4 bases and 5 bases, in that order; junction bases with no gene match: 0. Per the germline V gene, CDR1 is DFQATT and CDR2 is SNEGSKA (reference sequence). The CDR3 sequence is 11 residues long. This CDR3 is CSANRGDTQYF. CDR3 nucleotides: TGCAGTGCTAACAGGGGAGATACGCAGTATTTT.

This clonotype has at least ten counts. V and J are TRBV27 and TRBJ2-1; 8 bases are shared with TRBD1. After removal of 6 bases from V and 3 bases from J, the junction contained 1 base not matched to a gene. The CDR3 runs to 13 residues. CDR1 is MNHEY and CDR2 is SMNVEV in the germline V gene (reference sequence). The CDR3 nucleotides read TGTGCCAGCAGGACAGGGGACTACAATGAGCAGTTCTTC. This gives the protein CASRTGDYNEQFF.

This clonotype occurred many times. The gene calls are TRBV10-1 and TRBJ2-2, with 10 nucleotides matching TRBD2. The ends lost 4 bases at V and 7 bases at J; junction bases unmatched: 6. Germline V CDR1 and CDR2: WNHNN, SYGVQD (reference sequence). This CDR3 spans 15 amino acids. The CDR3 region has the DNA TGCGCCAGCAGTGGGACTAGCGGAGGGGGCGGGGAGCTGTTTTTT. Its protein product is CASSGTSGGGGELFF.

Many counts were recorded for this clonotype. This sequence joins TRBV7-2 and TRBJ2-3; D is undetermined. Trimming stripped 1 base from V and 0 bases from J, with 8 bases between. This CDR3 comprises 15 residues. Per germline, CDR1 SGHTA and CDR2 FQGNSA. CDR3 amino acids: CASSLVGTSTDTQYF. CDR3 sequence (DNA): TGTGCCAGCAGCTTAGTTGGCACTAGCACAGATACGCAGTATTTT. The full variable domain, rest sourced from reference TRBV7-2 and TRBJ2-3, is GAGVSQSPSNKVTEKGKDVELRCDPISGHTALYWYRQSLGQGLEFLIYFQGNSAPDKSGLPSDRFSAERTGGSVSTLTIQRTQQEDSAVYLCASSLVGTSTDTQYFGPGTRLTVL.

The V and J genes are TRBV12-3 or TRBV12-4 and TRBJ1-1; TRBD1 matches 8 bases. V was clipped by 5 bases and J by 4 bases; unmatched bases: 12. This CDR3 has 16 amino acids. Written as DNA, the CDR3 is TGTGCCAGCAGTCAAGGACAGGGTAGAGGCGTCACTGAAGCTTTCTTT. Its translation: CASSQGQGRGVTEAFF.

This clonotype was observed once. Possible read error: a much larger clone is one base away. The J gene is TRBJ1-3, the V gene TRBV4-3; D is perhaps TRBD1 (5 bases). The CDR3 covers 15 residues. The germline V gene encodes CDR1 LGHNA and CDR2 YSLEER. This CDR3 is CAGSQDKGSGNTIYF. The CDR3, as DNA: TGCGCCGGCAGTCAGGATAAGGGGTCTGGAAACACCATATATTTT.